A single T cell receptor (beta chain) is shown here with its context. The sample belongs to a study of blood T cell repertoires in COVID-19. Germline trimming cut 4 bases from V and 1 base from J; bases unmatched to any gene: 3. The CDR3 is 15 residues long. CDR1 is MNHEY and CDR2 is SMNVEV in the germline V gene (reference sequence). Clones were sequenced by immunoSEQ multiplex PCR, and TCRdb holds only the in-frame ones, with some missing. The sample lists fewer than 150,000 clones; more than 75% were seen once. The sample comprised peripheral blood. The source is a woman between 35 and 50 years old with acute or convalescent COVID-19. The V and J genes are TRBV27 and TRBJ2-1, with TRBD2 identical over 8 bases. The DNA for the CDR3 is TGTGCCAGCAGTTCTTCTAGCGGGTCCTACAATGAGCAGTTCTTC. This translates into CASSSSSGSYNEQFF.